This T cell receptor beta chain was identified in a study of T-cell memory formation after mild COVID-19 (dated by TCRdb to the early 2020s). General notes on the study: TCR sequence clusters from the two donors were found to be largely donor specific. T-cell clones expanding and contracting after mild COVID-19 in a couple of donors were tracked by longitudinal TCRalpha and TCRbeta repertoire sequencing. The cohort comprised two young, previously healthy adult volunteers, one female and one male. Broad study findings and their caveats: From day 15 to 85, contracting clones showed balanced CD4/CD8 phenotypes, whereas a second wave of clones that expanded from day 15 to 37 leaned towards CD4+. SARS-CoV-2 specificity of the second-wave clones peaking on day 37 was not confirmed. Contracting CD4+ clones turned up mainly in the CM and EM memory subsets, whereas EMRA was where CD8+ clones were enriched. The study included only two mild cases, and larger cohorts that include severe cases with pre-infection samples were judged to be necessary. The detection of some responding clones in pre-infection memory suggests that pre-existing cross-reactive memory T cells joined the SARS-CoV-2 response.

The CDR3 starts with the cysteine, ends with the phenylalanine, and has 14 residues. The DNA shown is the 42-base CDR3, in frame from base 1. Trimming at the junction amounts to 1 base on V and 3 bases on J, and the germline ends lie 9 bases apart. CDR1 and CDR2, per the germline V gene, are SGHAT and FQNNGV. Points on this clonotype: No cognate antigen has been identified for it. Base-call qualities are not available, and no considerably larger clone is one nucleotide away.

PBMCs were isolated by Ficoll-Paque density gradient centrifugation. For sequencing, an Illumina NovaSeq 6000 was employed. Using 5'RACE with constant-segment primers, TCRalpha and TCRbeta cDNA libraries were constructed, with sample barcodes and unique molecular identifiers added in the process. RNA was extracted from every sample with Trizol reagent. The libraries were amplified in two PCR steps, and the second step added a second sample barcode and Illumina TruSeq adapters. Sequencing of libraries was performed on an Illumina NovaSeq with 2 x 150 bp paired-end reads. The paper's processing steps were these. With migec v1.2.7, reads were demultiplexed and then collapsed into UMI-guided consensus sequences. Using mixcr v2.1.11, the UMI consensuses were aligned to TRA and TRB V and J templates and assembled into clonotypes. Clonotypes were classified as expanded or contracted when called significant by both edgeR and NoisET, with noise models trained on biological replicates. For edgeR calls, a false discovery rate-adjusted p below 0.01 and a log2 fold-change threshold of 1 were applied. As an exploratory analysis of dynamics, max-normalized trajectories of the 1000 most abundant clonotypes were examined by PCA with hierarchical clustering. Separately sequenced CD4+ and CD8+ repertoires were used to assign the CD4 or CD8 phenotype of responding clones. Through fastp at Q25 and MiXCR, TCRdb rebuilt clones from the public reads, retaining in-frame beta chains. For every CDR3 protein sequence, its rows merge into one entry that carries the most common genes and DNA. The V and J calls come from TCRdb's annotation, not from the publication. This sample has 150,000 to 200,000 distinct CDR3 sequences in its table, and roughly 14% of those were observed once. 14% of the sample belongs to the ten largest clones.

The TCR sequence derives from an adult woman who had mild COVID-19 (a few samples of this study predate the infection). The sample titles of this study are shuffled in the database, so cell type and time point are left out; the donor was told from shared clones. The rearrangement joined TRBV11-2 to TRBJ1-1; a tentative D match to TRBD1 spans 5 bases. The material sequenced was PBMCs or a T cell subset sorted from them (not recorded which). The nucleotide sequence reads TGTGCCAGCAGCTTAGTGGGGGGTGACACTGAAGCTTTCTTT. Its amino acids are CASSLVGGDTEAFF.